This T cell receptor beta chain was sequenced during a study of beta chain features in type 1 diabetes. In the case of this clone: The antigen is not known.

General study findings and limits: VDJ junctions sequenced from type 1 diabetes patients showed fewer insertions and more deletions. Moderate but significant shortening of TCRB CDR3s was recorded in all four CD4+ subsets from Type 1 diabetes patients.

cDNA synthesis used the whole RNA isolate, giving expressed TCRB sequences. Produced via immunoSEQ multiplex PCR; TCRdb's table is partial and in-frame only. Of 640,000 or so clones in the sample, over 10% were seen once. The germline CDR1 and CDR2 sequences are SGHNT and YYREEE (reference sequence). This CDR3 comprises 14 residues. After removal of 4 bases from V and 3 bases from J, the junction contained 6 bases not matched to a gene. The rearrangement uses TRBV5-4 and TRBJ2-5; 7 nucleotides agree with TRBD2. This receptor was obtained from a man aged 18 to 35 with type 1 diabetes. The sample was naive CD4+ T cells from blood. The CDR3 reads CASSPTSLEETQYF. CDR3 in DNA: TGTGCCAGCAGCCCGACTAGCTTAGAAGAGACCCAGTACTTC.